Judged by frequency, the clone carrying this TCR beta chain is medium-sized. Its antigen is undetermined. This sample is part of a study of T cells in severe cutaneous drug reactions. For the study at large: The ALDEN and Naranjo causality algorithms determined the culprit drug. Notes on the study in general: Blister cells averaged approximately 33% and PBMC approximately 5% TRBV12-4 in carbamazepine-induced Stevens-Johnson syndrome or toxic epidermal necrolysis patients.

This CDR3 spans 14 amino acids. Per germline, CDR1 SGHTA and CDR2 FQGNSA. The patients sequenced had a carbamazepine-induced Stevens-Johnson syndrome or toxic epidermal necrolysis reaction. Peripheral blood was from CBZ-SJS/TEN patients: about five Han Chinese, six or seven European. Libraries were made by iRepertoire multiplex PCR with TCR subtype-specific primers for bulk and single-cell sequencing. Following a re-call of the multiplex PCR reads, TCRdb has one entry per CDR3 protein and lacks DNA. The sample table includes almost 5,500 distinct CDR3 sequences. The TCR comes from a human donor with a severe cutaneous adverse drug reaction. Source material: PBMCs. The chain combines TRBV7-2 with TRBJ2-3. The CDR3 sequence: CASSPLESTDTQYF.